This T cell receptor (beta chain) was obtained from a study of blood T cells in healthy people across ages. A second PCR, run for about 7 to 11 cycles, used a sample-barcoded 5' primer plus a J-beta primer mix. TCRdb fed the 5' RACE reads into MiXCR, producing one record per CDR3 protein. The sample records 1.5 million to 2 million distinct CDR3 sequences, 49% being singletons. Germline values: CDR1 KGHSH, CDR2 LQKENI. Trimming removed 3 bases at V and 2 bases at J, with 10 bases between. The CDR3 consists of 14 residues. This receptor was identified in a woman in her thirties or forties in good health. Sequencing used blood. The chain employs TRBV18 and TRBJ2-5; the D is unclear. CDR3 coding DNA: TGTGCCAGCTCACCTCCGACTCTTCAAGAGACCCAGTACTTC. Its translation: CASSPPTLQETQYF.